This TCR beta chain was sequenced during a study of OX40 agonist ivuxolimab in advanced cancers. Study summary: At 65% to 85% male, the cohort had a mean age of roughly 60 years, ranging from roughly 20 to 85. General observations from the study: CD4+ and CD8+ blood T cells expanded clonally by week 6 at 0.1 to 3.0 mg/kg.

Assay used: immunoSEQ multiplex PCR; TCRdb lists only in-frame clones, some missing. The sample holds fewer than 65,000 clones, about nine tenths seen once. Note on this clone: Its antigen is currently unknown.

The CDR3 has 19 amino acids. With 5 bases clipped from V and 5 bases from J, the junction kept 18 bases outside the gene matches. CDR1 and CDR2 from the germline V gene are SGHTA and FQGTGA. V is TRBV7-3 and J is TRBJ2-2; TRBD2 matches at 9 bases. The source is an adult with an advanced solid tumor such as melanoma, head and neck, liver or kidney cancer. The sequencing used CD4+ or CD8+ T cells sorted from blood, collected in a trial of the OX40 agonist ivuxolimab. The chain's CDR3 is CASSPIGRVAGVRTGELFF. The DNA of the CDR3 is TGTGCCAGCAGCCCAATCGGGAGGGTAGCGGGAGTCCGGACCGGGGAGCTGTTTTTT.